This record concerns one T cell receptor beta chain sequence. This specimen belongs to a study of T-cell reconstitution after alpha-beta-depleted transplantation in children. Using unique molecular identifiers, the investigators prepared the TCRbeta library. TCRdb analysed the PCR reads with MiXCR anew, one entry per CDR3 protein. The data contain some 350,000 distinct CDR3 sequences, approximately 10% of them seen just once; the ten biggest clones take up around 2.4%. CDR1 SGHRS and CDR2 YFSETQ come from the germline V gene. V was shortened by 1 base and J by 5 bases, with 9 bases between the two germline ends. This CDR3 is built from 14 residues.

Sequenced material: PBMCs from the stem cell graft donor, taken from the stem cell graft. The V gene is TRBV5-1, the J gene TRBJ1-4; D unresolved. This TCR derives from a human donor who donated a stem cell graft to a child with acute lymphoblastic leukemia. CDR3 in DNA: TGCGCCAGCAGCTTGTTCGCAGGAAATGAAAAACTGTTTTTT. Translation gives CASSLFAGNEKLFF.